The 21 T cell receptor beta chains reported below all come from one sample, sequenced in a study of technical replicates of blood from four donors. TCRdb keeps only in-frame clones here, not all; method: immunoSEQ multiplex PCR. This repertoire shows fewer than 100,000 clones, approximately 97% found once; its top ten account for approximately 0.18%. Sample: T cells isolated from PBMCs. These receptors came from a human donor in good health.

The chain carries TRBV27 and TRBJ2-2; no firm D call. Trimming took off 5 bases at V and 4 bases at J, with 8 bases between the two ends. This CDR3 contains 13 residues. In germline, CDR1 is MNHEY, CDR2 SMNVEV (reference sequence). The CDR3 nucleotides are TGTGCCAGCAGTGTAGCTCCCACCGGGGAGCTGTTTTTT. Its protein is CASSVAPTGELFF.

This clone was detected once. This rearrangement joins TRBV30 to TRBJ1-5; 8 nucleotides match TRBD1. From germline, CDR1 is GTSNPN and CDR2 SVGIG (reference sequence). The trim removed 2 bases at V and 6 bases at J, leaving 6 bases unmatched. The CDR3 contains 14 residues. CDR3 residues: CAWSRTGPSQPQHF. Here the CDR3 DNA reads TGTGCCTGGAGTAGGACAGGGCCCAGTCAGCCCCAGCATTTT.

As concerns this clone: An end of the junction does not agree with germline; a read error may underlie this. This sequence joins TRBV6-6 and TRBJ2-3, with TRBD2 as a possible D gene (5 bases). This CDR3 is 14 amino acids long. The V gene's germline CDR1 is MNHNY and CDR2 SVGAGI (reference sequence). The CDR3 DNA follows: TGTGCCAGCAGTAACTCCATAGCGACAGATACGCAGTATTTT. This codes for CASSNSIATDTQYF.

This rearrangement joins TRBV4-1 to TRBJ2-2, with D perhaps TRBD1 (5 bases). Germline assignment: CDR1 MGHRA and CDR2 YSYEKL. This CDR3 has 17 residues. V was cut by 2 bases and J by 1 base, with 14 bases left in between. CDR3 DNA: TGCGCCAGCAGCCAAATAGCCATTAGGGGGAACACCGGGGAGCTGTTTTTT. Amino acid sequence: CASSQIAIRGNTGELFF.

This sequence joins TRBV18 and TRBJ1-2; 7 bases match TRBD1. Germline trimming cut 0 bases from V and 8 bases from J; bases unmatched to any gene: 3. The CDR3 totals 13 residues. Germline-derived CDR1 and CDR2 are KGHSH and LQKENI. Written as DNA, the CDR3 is TGTGCCAGCTCACCACCGGGACAGCGCGGCTACACCTTC. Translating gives CASSPPGQRGYTF.

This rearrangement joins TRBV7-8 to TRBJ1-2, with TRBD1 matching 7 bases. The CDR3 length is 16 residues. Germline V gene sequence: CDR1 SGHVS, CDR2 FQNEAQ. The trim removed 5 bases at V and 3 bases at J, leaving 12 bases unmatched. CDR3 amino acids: CASSPDHRGPYYGYTF. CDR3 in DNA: TGTGCCAGCAGCCCGGACCACAGGGGCCCTTACTATGGCTACACCTTC.

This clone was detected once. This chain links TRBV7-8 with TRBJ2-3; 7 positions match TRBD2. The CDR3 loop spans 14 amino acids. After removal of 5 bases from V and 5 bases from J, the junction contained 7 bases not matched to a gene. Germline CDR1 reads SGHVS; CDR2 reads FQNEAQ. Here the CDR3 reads CASSVTGGLDTQYF. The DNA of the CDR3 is TGTGCCAGCAGCGTCACGGGGGGTCTAGATACGCAGTATTTT.

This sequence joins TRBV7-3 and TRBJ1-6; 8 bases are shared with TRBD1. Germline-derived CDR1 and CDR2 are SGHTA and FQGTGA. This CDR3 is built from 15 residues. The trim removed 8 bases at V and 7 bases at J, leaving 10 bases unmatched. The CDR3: CASSQDRAGNSPLHF. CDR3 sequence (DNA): TGTGCCAGCTCCCAGGACAGGGCTGGGAATTCACCCCTCCACTTT.

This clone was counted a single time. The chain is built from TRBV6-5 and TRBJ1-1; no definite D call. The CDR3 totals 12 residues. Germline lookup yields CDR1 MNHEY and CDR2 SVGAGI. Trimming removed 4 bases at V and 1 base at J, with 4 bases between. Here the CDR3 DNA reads TGTGCCAGCAGTTCCAGGAACACTGAAGCTTTCTTT. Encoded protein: CASSSRNTEAFF.

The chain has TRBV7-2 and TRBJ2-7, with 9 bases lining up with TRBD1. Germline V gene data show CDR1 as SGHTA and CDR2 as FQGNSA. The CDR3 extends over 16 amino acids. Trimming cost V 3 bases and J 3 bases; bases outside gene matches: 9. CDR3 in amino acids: CASSFPRTGDDYEQYF. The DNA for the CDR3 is TGTGCCAGCAGCTTCCCAAGGACAGGGGACGACTACGAGCAGTACTTC.

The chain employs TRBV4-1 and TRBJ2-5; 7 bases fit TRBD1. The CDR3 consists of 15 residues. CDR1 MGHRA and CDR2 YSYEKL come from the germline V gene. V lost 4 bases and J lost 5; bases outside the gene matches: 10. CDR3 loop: CASSLNRGSEETQYF. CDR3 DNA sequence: TGCGCCAGCAGCCTTAACAGGGGATCGGAGGAGACCCAGTACTTC.

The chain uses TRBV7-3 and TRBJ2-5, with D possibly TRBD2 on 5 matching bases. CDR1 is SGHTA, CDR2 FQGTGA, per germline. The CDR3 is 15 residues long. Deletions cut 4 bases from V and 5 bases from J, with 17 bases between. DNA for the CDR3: TGTGCCAGCAGCTCCGGACTGGGATCGCGCGAGACCCAGTACTTC. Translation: CASSSGLGSRETQYF. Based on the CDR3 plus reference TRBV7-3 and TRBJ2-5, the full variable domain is GAGVSQTPSNKVTEKGKYVELRCDPISGHTALYWYRQSLGQGPEFLIYFQGTGAADDSGLPNDRFFAVRPEGSVSTLKIQRTERGDSAVYLCASSSGLGSRETQYFGPGTRLLVL.

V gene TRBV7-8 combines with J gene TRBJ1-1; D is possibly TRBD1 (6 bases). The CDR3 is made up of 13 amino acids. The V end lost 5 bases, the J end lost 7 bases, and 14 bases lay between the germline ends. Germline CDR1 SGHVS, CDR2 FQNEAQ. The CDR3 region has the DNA TGTGCCAGCAGCCTCCATTGGACAGATGAAGCTTTCTTT. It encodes CASSLHWTDEAFF.

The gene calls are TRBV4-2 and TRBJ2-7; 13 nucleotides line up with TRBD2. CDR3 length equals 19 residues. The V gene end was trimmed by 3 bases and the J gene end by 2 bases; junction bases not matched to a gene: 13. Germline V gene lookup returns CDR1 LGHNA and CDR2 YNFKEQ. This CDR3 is CASSHPGSPTSGGTYEQYF. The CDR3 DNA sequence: TGTGCCAGCAGCCACCCAGGAAGCCCGACTAGCGGGGGGACCTACGAGCAGTACTTC.

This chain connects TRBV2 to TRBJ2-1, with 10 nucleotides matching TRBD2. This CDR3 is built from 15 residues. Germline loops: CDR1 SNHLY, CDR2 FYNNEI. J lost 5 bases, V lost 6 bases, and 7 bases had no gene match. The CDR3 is CASRVLAGADNEQFF. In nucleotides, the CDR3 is TGTGCCAGCAGAGTTCTAGCGGGAGCCGACAATGAGCAGTTCTTC.

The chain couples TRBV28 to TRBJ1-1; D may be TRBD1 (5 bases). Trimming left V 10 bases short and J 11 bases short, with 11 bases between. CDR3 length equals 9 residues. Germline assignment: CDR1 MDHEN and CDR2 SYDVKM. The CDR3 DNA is TGTGCCACGGGCAGGGTTGCTTTCTTT. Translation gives CATGRVAFF.

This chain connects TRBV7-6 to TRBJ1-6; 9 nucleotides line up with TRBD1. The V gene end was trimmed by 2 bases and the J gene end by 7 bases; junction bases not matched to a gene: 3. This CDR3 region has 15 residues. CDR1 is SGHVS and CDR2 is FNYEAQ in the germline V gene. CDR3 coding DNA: TGTGCCAGCAGCTTATCAGACAGGGGGAATTCACCCCTCCACTTT. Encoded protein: CASSLSDRGNSPLHF.

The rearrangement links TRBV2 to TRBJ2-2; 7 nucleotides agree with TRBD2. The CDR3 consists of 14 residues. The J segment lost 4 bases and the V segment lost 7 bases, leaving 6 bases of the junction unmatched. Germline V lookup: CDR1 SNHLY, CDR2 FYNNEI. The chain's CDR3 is CASMALASTGELFF. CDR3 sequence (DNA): TGTGCCAGCATGGCACTAGCGAGCACCGGGGAGCTGTTTTTT.

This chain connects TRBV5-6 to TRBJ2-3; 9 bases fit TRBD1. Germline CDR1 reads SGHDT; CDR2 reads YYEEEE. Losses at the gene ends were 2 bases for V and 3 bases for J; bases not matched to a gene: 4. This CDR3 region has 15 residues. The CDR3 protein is CASSLTGGRTDTQYF. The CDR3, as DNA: TGTGCCAGCAGCTTAACAGGGGGCCGGACAGATACGCAGTATTTT.

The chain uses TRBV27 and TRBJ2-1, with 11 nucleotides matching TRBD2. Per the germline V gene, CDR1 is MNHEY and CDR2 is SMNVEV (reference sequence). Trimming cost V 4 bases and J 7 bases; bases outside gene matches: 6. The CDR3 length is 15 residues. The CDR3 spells CASSSTSGNGNEQFF. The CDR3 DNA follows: TGTGCCAGCAGTTCGACTAGCGGGAATGGAAATGAGCAGTTCTTC.

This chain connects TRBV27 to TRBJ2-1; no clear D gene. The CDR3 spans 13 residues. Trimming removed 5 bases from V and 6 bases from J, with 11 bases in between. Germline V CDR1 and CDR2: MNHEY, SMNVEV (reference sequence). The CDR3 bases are TGTGCCAGCAGTCGACTTGGATCCAATGAGCAGTTCTTC. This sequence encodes CASSRLGSNEQFF.